This T cell receptor beta chain stems from a study of blood T cell dynamics during melanoma immunotherapy. The repertoire was sequenced with immunoSEQ multiplex PCR; TCRdb's copy has only in-frame clones and lacks some. The top ten hold around 1.9% of the sample, which has several thousand clones, approximately 85% seen once. Time point defined: pre-treatment baseline. V was shortened by 11 bases and J by 0 bases, with 13 bases between the two germline ends. The CDR3 consists of 13 residues. The germline V gene encodes CDR1 SEHNR and CDR2 FQNEAQ (reference sequence). The TCR comes from a human donor with melanoma. Here the sequenced sample was blood, taken from a patient treated with checkpoint blockade. This chain links TRBV7-9 with TRBJ1-1, with D tentatively TRBD1 (6 bases). The CDR3 here is CALDRSLNTEAFF. CDR3 bases: TGTGCCTTGGACAGATCCCTGAACACTGAAGCTTTCTTT.